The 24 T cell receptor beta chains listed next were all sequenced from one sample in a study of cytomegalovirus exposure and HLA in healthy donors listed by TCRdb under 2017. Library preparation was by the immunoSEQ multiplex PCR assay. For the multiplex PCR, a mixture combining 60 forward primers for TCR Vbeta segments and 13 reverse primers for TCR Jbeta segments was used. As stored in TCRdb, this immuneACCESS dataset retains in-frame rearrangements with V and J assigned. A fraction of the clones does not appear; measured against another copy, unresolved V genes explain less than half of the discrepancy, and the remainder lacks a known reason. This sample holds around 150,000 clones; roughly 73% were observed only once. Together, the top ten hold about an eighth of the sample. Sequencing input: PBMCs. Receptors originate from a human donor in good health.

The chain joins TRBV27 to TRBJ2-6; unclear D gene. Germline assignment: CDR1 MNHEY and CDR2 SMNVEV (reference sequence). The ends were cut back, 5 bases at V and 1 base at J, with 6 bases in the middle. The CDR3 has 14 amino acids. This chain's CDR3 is CASSLSSGANVLTF. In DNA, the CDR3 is TGTGCCAGCAGTCTAAGTTCTGGGGCCAACGTCCTGACTTTC.

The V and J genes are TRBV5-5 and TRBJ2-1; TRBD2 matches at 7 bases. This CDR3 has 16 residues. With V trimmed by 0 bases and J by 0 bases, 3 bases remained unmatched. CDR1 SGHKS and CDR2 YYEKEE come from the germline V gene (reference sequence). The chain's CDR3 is CASSLGDYDSYNEQFF. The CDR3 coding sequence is TGTGCCAGCAGCTTGGGGGACTACGACTCCTACAATGAGCAGTTCTTC. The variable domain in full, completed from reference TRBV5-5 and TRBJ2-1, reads DAGVTQSPTHLIKTRGQQVTLRCSPISGHKSVSWYQQVLGQGPQFIFQYYEKEERGRGNFPDRFSARQFPNYSSELNVNALLLGDSALYLCASSLGDYDSYNEQFFGPGTRLTVL.

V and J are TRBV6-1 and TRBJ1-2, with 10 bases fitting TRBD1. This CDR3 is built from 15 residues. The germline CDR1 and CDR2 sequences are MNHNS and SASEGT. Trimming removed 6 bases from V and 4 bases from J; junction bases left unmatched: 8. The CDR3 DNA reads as TGTGCCAGCAGACCGACAGGGGGCATCGGCTATGGCTACACCTTC. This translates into CASRPTGGIGYGYTF.

As DNA, the CDR3 is TGTGCTAGTGGTTCCACGGCGAAGGGGAGCGGGGGGGCTACAGATACGCAGTATTTT. This translates into CASGSTAKGSGGATDTQYF. The genes are TRBV12-5 and TRBJ2-3; 10 bases are shared with TRBD2. This CDR3 comprises 19 residues. V lost 4 bases, J lost 3 bases, and 16 bases stayed unmatched. Germline V gene data show CDR1 as LGHNT and CDR2 as FRNRAP.

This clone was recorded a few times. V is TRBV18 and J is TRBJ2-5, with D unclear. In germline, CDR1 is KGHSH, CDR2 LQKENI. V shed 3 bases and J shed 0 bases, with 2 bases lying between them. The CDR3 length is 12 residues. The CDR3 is CASSPYQETQYF. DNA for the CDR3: TGTGCCAGCTCACCCTACCAAGAGACCCAGTACTTC.

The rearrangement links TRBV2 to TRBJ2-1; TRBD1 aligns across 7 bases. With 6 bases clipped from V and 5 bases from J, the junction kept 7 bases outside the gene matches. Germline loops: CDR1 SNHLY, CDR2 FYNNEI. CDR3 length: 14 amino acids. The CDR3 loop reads CASRPGQNNNEQFF. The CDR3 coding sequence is TGTGCCAGCAGGCCGGGACAGAACAACAATGAGCAGTTCTTC.

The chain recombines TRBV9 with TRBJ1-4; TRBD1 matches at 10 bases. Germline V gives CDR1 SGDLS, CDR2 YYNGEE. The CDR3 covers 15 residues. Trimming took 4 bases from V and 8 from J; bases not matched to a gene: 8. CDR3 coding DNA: TGTGCCAGCAGCTTTTCGGGACAGGGGAGCGAAAAACTGTTTTTT. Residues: CASSFSGQGSEKLFF.

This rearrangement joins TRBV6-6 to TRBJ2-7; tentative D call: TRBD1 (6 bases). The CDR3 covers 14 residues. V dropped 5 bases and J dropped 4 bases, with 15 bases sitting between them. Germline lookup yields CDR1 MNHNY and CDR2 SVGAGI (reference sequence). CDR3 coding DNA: TGTGCCAGCAGTCTTAGGACAGAGAGTTACGAGCAGTACTTC. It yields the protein CASSLRTESYEQYF.

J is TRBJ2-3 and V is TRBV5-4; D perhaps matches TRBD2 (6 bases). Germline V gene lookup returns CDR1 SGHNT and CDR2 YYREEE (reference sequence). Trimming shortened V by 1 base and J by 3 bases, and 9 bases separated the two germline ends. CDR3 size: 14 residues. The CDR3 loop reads CASSLSGGTDTQYF. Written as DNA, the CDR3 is TGTGCCAGCAGCTTGTCCGGGGGAACAGATACGCAGTATTTT.

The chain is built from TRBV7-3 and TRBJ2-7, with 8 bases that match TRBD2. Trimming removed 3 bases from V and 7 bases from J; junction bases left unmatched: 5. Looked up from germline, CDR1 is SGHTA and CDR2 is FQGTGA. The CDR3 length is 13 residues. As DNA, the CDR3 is TGTGCCAGCAGCTTGGATCGCGGGAGGGAGCAGTACTTC. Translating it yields CASSLDRGREQYF.

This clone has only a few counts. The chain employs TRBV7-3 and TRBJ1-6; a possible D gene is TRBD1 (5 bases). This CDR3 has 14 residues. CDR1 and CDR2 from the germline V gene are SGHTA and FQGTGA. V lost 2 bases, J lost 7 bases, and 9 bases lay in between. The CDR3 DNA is TGTGCCAGCAGCTTACGAGACAGAAATTCACCCCTCCACTTT. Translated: CASSLRDRNSPLHF. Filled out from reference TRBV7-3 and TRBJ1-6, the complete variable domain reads GAGVSQTPSNKVTEKGKYVELRCDPISGHTALYWYRQSLGQGPEFLIYFQGTGAADDSGLPNDRFFAVRPEGSVSTLKIQRTERGDSAVYLCASSLRDRNSPLHFGNGTRLTVT.

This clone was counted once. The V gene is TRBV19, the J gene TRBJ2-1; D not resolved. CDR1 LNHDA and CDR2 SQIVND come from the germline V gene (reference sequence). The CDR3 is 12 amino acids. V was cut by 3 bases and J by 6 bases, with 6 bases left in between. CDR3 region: CASSIPGNEQFF. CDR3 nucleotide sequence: TGTGCCAGTAGTATTCCGGGCAATGAGCAGTTCTTC.

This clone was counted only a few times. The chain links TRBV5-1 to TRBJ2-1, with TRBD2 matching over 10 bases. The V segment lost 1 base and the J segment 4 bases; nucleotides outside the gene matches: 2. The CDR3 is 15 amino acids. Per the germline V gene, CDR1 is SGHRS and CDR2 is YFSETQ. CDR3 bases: TGCGCCAGCAGCTTGTCTAGCGGGGGATACAATGAGCAGTTCTTC. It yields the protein CASSLSSGGYNEQFF. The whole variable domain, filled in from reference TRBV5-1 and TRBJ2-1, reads KAGVTQTPRYLIKTRGQQVTLSCSPISGHRSVSWYQQTPGQGLQFLFEYFSETQRNKGNFPGRFSGRQFSNSRSEMNVSTLELGDSALYLCASSLSSGGYNEQFFGPGTRLTVL.

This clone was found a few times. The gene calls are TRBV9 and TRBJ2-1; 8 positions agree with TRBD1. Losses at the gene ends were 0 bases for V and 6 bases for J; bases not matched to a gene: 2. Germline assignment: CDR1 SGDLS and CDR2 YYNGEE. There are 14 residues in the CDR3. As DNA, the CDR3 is TGTGCCAGCAGCGTAGTTACAGGGGGCAATGAGCAGTTCTTC. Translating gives CASSVVTGGNEQFF.

CDR3 bases: TGTGCCAGCAGCTTACGGTTTAGCGGGAGTATATATGAGCAGTTCTTC. Protein sequence: CASSLRFSGSIYEQFF. The chain is built from TRBV7-9 and TRBJ2-1; TRBD2 agrees at 9 bases. After removal of 2 bases from V and 8 bases from J, the junction contained 10 bases not matched to a gene. The CDR3 length is 16 residues. Looked up from germline, CDR1 is SEHNR and CDR2 is FQNEAQ (reference sequence).

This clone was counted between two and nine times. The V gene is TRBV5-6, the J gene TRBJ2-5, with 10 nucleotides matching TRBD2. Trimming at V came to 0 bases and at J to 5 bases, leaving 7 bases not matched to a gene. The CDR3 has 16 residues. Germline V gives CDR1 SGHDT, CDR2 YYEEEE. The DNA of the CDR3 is TGTGCCAGCAGCTTGGCCCCAGCGGGGGGGCGTGAGACCCAGTACTTC. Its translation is CASSLAPAGGRETQYF.

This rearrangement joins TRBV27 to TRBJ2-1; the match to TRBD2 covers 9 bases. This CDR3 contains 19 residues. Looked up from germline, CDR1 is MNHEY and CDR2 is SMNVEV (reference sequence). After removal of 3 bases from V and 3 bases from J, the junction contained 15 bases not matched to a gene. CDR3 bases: TGTGCCAGCAGTTTTTTCGGCGGGAGGGTTCCCCACTGCTACAATGAGCAGTTCTTC. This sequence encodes CASSFFGGRVPHCYNEQFF.

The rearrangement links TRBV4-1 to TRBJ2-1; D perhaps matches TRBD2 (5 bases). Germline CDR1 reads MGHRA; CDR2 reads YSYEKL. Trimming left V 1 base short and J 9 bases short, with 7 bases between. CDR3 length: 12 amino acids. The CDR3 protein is CASSQGTSEQFF. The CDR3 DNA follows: TGCGCCAGCAGCCAAGGGACTTCTGAGCAGTTCTTC.

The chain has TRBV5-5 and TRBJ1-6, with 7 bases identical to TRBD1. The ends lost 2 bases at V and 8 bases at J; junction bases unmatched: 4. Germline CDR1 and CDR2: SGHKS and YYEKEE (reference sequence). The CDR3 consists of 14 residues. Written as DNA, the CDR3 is TGTGCCAGCAGCTTAGGACAGGCCTATTCACCCCTCCACTTT. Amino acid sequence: CASSLGQAYSPLHF. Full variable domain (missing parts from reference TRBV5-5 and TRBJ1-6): DAGVTQSPTHLIKTRGQQVTLRCSPISGHKSVSWYQQVLGQGPQFIFQYYEKEERGRGNFPDRFSARQFPNYSSELNVNALLLGDSALYLCASSLGQAYSPLHFGNGTRLTVT.

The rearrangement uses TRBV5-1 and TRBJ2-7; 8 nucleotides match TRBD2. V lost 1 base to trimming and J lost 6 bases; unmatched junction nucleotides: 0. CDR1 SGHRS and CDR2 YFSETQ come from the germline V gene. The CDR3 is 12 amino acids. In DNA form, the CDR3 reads TGCGCCAGCAGCTTGCGGGAGGGCGAGCAGTACTTC. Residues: CASSLREGEQYF.

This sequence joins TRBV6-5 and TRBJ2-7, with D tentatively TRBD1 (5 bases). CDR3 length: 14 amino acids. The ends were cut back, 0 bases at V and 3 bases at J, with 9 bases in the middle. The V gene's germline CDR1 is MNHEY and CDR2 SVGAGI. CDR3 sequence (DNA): TGTGCCAGCAGTTACTCCGGACAAGACTACGAGCAGTACTTC. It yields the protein CASSYSGQDYEQYF.

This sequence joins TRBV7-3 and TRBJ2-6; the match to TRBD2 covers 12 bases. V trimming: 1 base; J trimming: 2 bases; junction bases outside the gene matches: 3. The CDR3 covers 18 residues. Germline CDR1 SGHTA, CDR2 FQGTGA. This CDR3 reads CASSLRPSGGAGANVLTF. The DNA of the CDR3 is TGTGCCAGCAGCTTAAGGCCTAGCGGGGGGGCTGGGGCCAACGTCCTGACTTTC.

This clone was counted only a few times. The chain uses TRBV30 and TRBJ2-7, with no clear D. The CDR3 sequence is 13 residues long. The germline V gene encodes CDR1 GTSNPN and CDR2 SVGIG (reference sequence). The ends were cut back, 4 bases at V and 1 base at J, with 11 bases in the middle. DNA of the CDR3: TGTGCCTGGACTTCCCAGAGGTCCTACGAGCAGTACTTC. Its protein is CAWTSQRSYEQYF.

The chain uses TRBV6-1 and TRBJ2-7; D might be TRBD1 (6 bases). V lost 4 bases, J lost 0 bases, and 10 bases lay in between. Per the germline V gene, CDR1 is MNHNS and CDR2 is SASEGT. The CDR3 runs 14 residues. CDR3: CASSGRGSSYEQYF. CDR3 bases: TGTGCCAGCAGTGGAAGGGGGAGCTCCTACGAGCAGTACTTC.